A selection of T cell receptor beta chains follows, all from one sample in a study of identical twins. From the 5' RACE reads, TCRdb called clonotypes with MiXCR, one entry per CDR3 protein. The sample contains 600,000 to 800,000 distinct CDR3 sequences, around 21% of which appear only once. The same data also went into a second study, on T cells expressing NK-cell markers.

Sequencing was done on a sample of PBMCs. The receptors here all came from a woman between 18 and 29 years old in good health. Each CDR3 is given with its conserved first and last residue. A D gene is named only where the DNA matches it firmly. Clone size, where shown, is once, few, many, or a class for clones that have expanded.

V	D	size	J	DNA	CDR3
TRBV5-1	.	few	TRBJ1-1	TGCGCCAGCAGCTTGGGGCATGGTGGCACTGAAGCTTTCTTT	CASSLGHGGTEAFF
TRBV2	TRBD2	many	TRBJ2-2	TGTGCCAGCAACAAAGGGGACTACTACACCGGGGAGCTGTTTTTT	CASNKGDYYTGELFF
TRBV7-9	.	few	TRBJ1-1	TGTGCCAGCAGCACCTTTGAAGCTTTCTTT	CASSTFEAFF
TRBV7-2	TRBD2	many	TRBJ2-3	TGTGCCAGCAGACGGCGGGGGGCAAGCACAGATACGCAGTATTTT	CASRRRGASTDTQYF
TRBV12-3/TRBV12-4	TRBD2	.	TRBJ2-5	TGTGCCAGCAGTCCAGGGGGACTAGCGGGTGGTGGAGAGACCCAGTACTTC	CASSPGGLAGGGETQYF
TRBV27	.	.	TRBJ2-7	TGTGCCAGCGGACCCAGGGGTCCCTACGAGCAGTACTTC	CASGPRGPYEQYF
TRBV20-1	.	many	TRBJ2-5	TGCAGTGCTAGAGATTGGAGGAGGGTAAAGGGAGAGACCCAGTACTTC	CSARDWRRVKGETQYF
TRBV7-6	TRBD1	.	TRBJ2-3	TGTGCCAGCAGCTGGGTGGGCAGGGGGCGCCAAGATACGCAGTATTTT	CASSWVGRGRQDTQYF
TRBV7-2	TRBD2	.	TRBJ2-1	TGTGCCAGCAGCCCCCGGACTAGATCAGTTGGGAATGAGCAGTTCTTC	CASSPRTRSVGNEQFF
TRBV29-1	TRBD2	few	TRBJ2-7	TGCAGCGTTGTGAGGACTAGCGGGAGGAACGAGCAGTACTTC	CSVVRTSGRNEQYF
TRBV20-1	.	few	TRBJ2-4	TGCAGTGCTAGTTGGCGTGCCAAAAACATTCAGTACTTC	CSASWRAKNIQYF
TRBV30	.	.	TRBJ2-3	TGTGCCTGGAGTGGTACAGGGCCTACGCAGTATTTT	CAWSGTGPTQYF
TRBV20-1	TRBD1	.	TRBJ2-5	TGCAGTACGCTACCCGGGACAGGGGAAGAAGAGACCCAGTACTTC	CSTLPGTGEEETQYF
TRBV11-3	TRBD2	few	TRBJ2-3	TGTGCCAGCAGCTTAGATCTCTTGATAGCGGGAACAGATACGCAGTATTTT	CASSLDLLIAGTDTQYF
TRBV20-1	.	many	TRBJ1-1	TGCAGTGCTAGCACCGACACTGAAGCTTTCTTT	CSASTDTEAFF
TRBV29-1	TRBD2	few	TRBJ2-7	TGCAGCGTTGCAGCTAGCGGGGGCCAAAGCTCCTACGAGCAGTACTTC	CSVAASGGQSSYEQYF
TRBV6-5	.	.	TRBJ2-1	TGTGCCAGCAGTTACTCCTGGGGCGGCAGCTCCTACAATGAGCAGTTCTTC	CASSYSWGGSSYNEQFF